Below, one T cell receptor beta chain is given with its context. Its specificity is unknown. This sample is drawn from a study of cytomegalovirus exposure and HLA in healthy donors. Primers for the PCR totalled 60 Vbeta and 13 Jbeta. The assay was immunoSEQ multiplex PCR, and TCRdb's table has in-frame clones only and misses some. This sample has 150,000 or so clones, with roughly 70% found just once. Points from the study as a whole: The availability of immune exposure information extended only to CMV serostatus.

Trimming cost V 0 bases and J 8 bases, with 13 bases left between them. Germline CDR1 reads SGDLS; CDR2 reads YYNGEE. The CDR3 runs to 14 residues. This rearrangement joins TRBV9 to TRBJ2-3; a weak D match, TRBD2 (7 bases). This TCR was recovered from a man aged 25-45 years in good health and CMV-seronegative. Material: PBMCs. As DNA, the CDR3 is TGTGCCAGCAGCGTAGAAGGGGGGGCTCGTACGCAGTATTTT. It yields the protein CASSVEGGARTQYF.